This entry lists 8 T cell receptor beta chains sequenced from one sample in a study of neurological immune-mediated disorders. TCRdb used MiXCR to reprocess the 5' RACE reads, holding one entry per CDR3 protein. The sample shows some 46,000 distinct CDR3 sequences, 10% of them seen only once. The specimen was PBMCs. The receptors here all came from a man aged 65 to 85 with HTLV-1-associated myelopathy (HAM/TSP).

This clonotype occurred a few times. The chain has TRBV27 and TRBJ2-3, with D unresolved. The V and J ends lost 0 bases and 5 bases respectively, with 9 bases between them. Germline V CDR1 and CDR2: MNHEY, SMNVEV (reference sequence). The CDR3 is 14 residues long. The CDR3 nucleotides are TGTGCCAGCAGTTTATCGACGCTTGGAGATACGCAGTATTTT. Amino acid sequence: CASSLSTLGDTQYF.

This clonotype has ten or more counts. The chain is built from TRBV9 and TRBJ2-5, with 11 bases aligning to TRBD1. The CDR3 is made up of 15 amino acids. The J segment lost 5 bases and the V segment lost 6 bases, leaving 9 bases of the junction unmatched. CDR1 and CDR2 (germline): SGDLS, YYNGEE. CDR3 residues: CASTQGQGDWETQYF. CDR3 sequence (DNA): TGTGCCAGCACTCAGGGACAGGGGGATTGGGAGACCCAGTACTTC.

In its sample, this clonotype was seen many times. The rearrangement uses TRBV21-1 and TRBJ2-5; the table names TRBD2, a call not compared with the DNA. TRBV21-1 constitutes a pseudogene. The CDR3 has 20 amino acids. In DNA, the CDR3 is TGTGCCAGCAGCGGTCGATCTCCGGGACTAGCGGGAGCGTACCAAGAGACCCAGTACTTC. Its translation: CASSGRSPGLAGAYQETQYF.

This clonotype was seen a few times. The chain couples TRBV20-1 to TRBJ1-1; TRBD1 aligns across 7 bases. This CDR3 has 14 residues. Germline lookup yields CDR1 DFQATT and CDR2 SNEGSKA (reference sequence). V lost 6 bases and J lost 0; bases outside the gene matches: 7. The CDR3 region is CSAPGQFMNTEAFF. CDR3 DNA sequence: TGCAGTGCACCGGGACAGTTCATGAACACTGAAGCTTTCTTT.

About this clonotype itself: A read error may be the cause here, since a much bigger clone is one base away. This chain uses TRBV4-3 with TRBJ2-2, with 9 bases aligning to TRBD2. The CDR3 extends over 16 amino acids. Per the germline V gene, CDR1 is LGHNA and CDR2 is YSLEER. The CDR3 spells CASSQDSLAGRREPFF. For the CDR3, the DNA is TGCGCCAGCAGCCAAGATTCCCTAGCGGGAAGGCGGGAGCCGTTTTTT.

This chain uses TRBV18 with TRBJ2-5, with TRBD1 matching over 8 bases. Germline trimming cut 4 bases from V and 2 bases from J; bases unmatched to any gene: 3. CDR3 length equals 14 residues. In germline, CDR1 is KGHSH, CDR2 LQKENI. The CDR3 loop reads CASSRGQGQETQYF. The CDR3 bases are TGTGCCAGCTCACGAGGACAGGGTCAAGAGACCCAGTACTTC.

This clonotype was observed at least ten times. The J gene is TRBJ2-7, the V gene TRBV5-1, with 9 bases that match TRBD1. Germline V lookup: CDR1 SGHRS, CDR2 YFSETQ. V was pared by 1 base and J by 6 bases, with 8 bases of the junction left unmatched. The CDR3 loop spans 15 amino acids. CDR3 loop: CASSLSGQGGSEQYF. The CDR3 DNA reads as TGCGCCAGCAGCTTGTCGGGACAGGGAGGGAGCGAGCAGTACTTC.

There are many counts of this clonotype. V and J are TRBV11-2 and TRBJ2-3; 13 nucleotides line up with TRBD2. This CDR3 is built from 19 residues. The V gene's germline CDR1 is SGHAT and CDR2 FQNNGV. The junction had 11 bases not matched to a gene; V was cut back by 5 bases and J by 0 bases. Here the CDR3 DNA reads TGTGCCAGCAGCCCCGGCCCGGGACTAGCGGGGTGGAGCACAGATACGCAGTATTTT. Translating it yields CASSPGPGLAGWSTDTQYF.